Listed below are T cell receptor beta chains from one sample, sequenced in a study of beta chain features in type 1 diabetes. Data came from immunoSEQ multiplex PCR; TCRdb stores just in-frame clones and leaves some out. The data show about 660,000 clones, with around 15% seen just once and roughly 0.04% held by the top ten. Sequencing was done on a sample of naive CD4+ T cells from blood. The source is a man younger than 35 with type 1 diabetes. Both conserved end residues are trimmed from each CDR3. Each record gives: J gene, V gene, clone size, D gene, CDR3 protein. A D gene is named only where the DNA matches it firmly. Some rows have no size entry. The others give once, few or many, or a class for an expanded clone.

>TRBJ2-1|TRBV7-2|few|TRBD2
ASSRGLAGNNEQF
>TRBJ2-5|TRBV7-9|few|NA
ASSLVLPGD
>TRBJ1-2|TRBV5-1|NA|NA
ASSSDAQGYT
>TRBJ2-1|TRBV6-5|NA|TRBD1
ASSFDRGTNEQF
>TRBJ1-5|TRBV7-2|few|NA
ASSLGEQPQH
>TRBJ2-7|TRBV4-1|few|NA
ASSQGNEQY
>TRBJ2-1|TRBV7-9|few|TRBD2
ASSIGTSFYNEQF
>TRBJ2-5|TRBV28|few|NA
ASSSPQGRGETQY
>TRBJ2-7|TRBV6-1|NA|NA
ASSGGVGYEQY
>TRBJ1-5|TRBV2|NA|NA
ASSEGGNQPQH
>TRBJ2-7|TRBV25-1|few|NA
ASSGRGGYEQY
>TRBJ1-4|TRBV15|few|TRBD1
ATSRGIGTENEKLF
>TRBJ2-1|TRBV9|NA|NA
ASSVGYEDEQF